This entry lists 2 T cell receptor beta chains sequenced from one sample in a study of control samples from healthy donors and cancer patients. Sequencing used immunoSEQ multiplex PCR; TCRdb keeps in-frame clones, though not all of them. The data contain 150,000 or so clones, over 85% of them singletons. Sequenced material: blood. The receptors were gathered from a man aged 25-40 years in good health.

This clone appeared a single time. J is TRBJ1-2 and V is TRBV20-1; D is unclear. CDR1 and CDR2 (germline): DFQATT, SNEGSKA (reference sequence). The CDR3 has 11 residues. The V end lost 3 bases, the J end lost 4 bases, and 6 bases lay between the germline ends. The CDR3 is CSARESYGYTF. CDR3 DNA sequence: TGCAGTGCTAGGGAAAGCTATGGCTACACCTTC.

This sequence joins TRBV4-2 and TRBJ2-7, with D maybe TRBD1 (7 bases). The V end was cut by 4 bases, the J end by 3 bases, with 25 bases between. The V gene's germline CDR1 is LGHNA and CDR2 YNFKEQ. This CDR3 region has 18 residues. CDR3 loop: CASSLEGAPVSHGYEQYF. The CDR3 coding sequence is TGTGCCAGCAGCCTGGAGGGGGCTCCAGTATCCCACGGCTACGAGCAGTACTTC.